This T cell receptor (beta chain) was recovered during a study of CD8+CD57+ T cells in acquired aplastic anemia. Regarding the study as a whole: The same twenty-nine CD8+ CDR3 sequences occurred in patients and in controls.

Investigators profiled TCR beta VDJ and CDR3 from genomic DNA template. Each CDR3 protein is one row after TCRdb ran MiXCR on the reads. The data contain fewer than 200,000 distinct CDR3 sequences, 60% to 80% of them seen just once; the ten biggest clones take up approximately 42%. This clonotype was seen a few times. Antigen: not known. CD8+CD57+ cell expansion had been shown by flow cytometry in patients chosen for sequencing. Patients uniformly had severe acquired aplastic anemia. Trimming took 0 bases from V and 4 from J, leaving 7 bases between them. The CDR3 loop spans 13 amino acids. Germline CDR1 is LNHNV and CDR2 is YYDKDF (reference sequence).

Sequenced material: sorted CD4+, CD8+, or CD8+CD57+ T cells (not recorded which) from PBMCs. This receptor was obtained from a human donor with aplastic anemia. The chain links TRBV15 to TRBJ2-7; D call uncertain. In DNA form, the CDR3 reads TGTGCCACCAGCAGAGATCGGGTATACGAGCAGTACTTC. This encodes CATSRDRVYEQYF.